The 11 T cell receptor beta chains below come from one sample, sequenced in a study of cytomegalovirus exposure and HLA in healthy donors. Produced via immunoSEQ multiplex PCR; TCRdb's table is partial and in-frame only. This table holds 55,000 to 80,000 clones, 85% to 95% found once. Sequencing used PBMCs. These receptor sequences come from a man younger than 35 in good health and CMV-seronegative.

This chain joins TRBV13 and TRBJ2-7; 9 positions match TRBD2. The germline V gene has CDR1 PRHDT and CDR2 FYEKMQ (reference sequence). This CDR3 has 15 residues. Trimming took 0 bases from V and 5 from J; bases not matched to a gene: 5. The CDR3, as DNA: TGTGCCAGCAGCTTAGGCGGCGGGGGGGCGAACGAGCAGTACTTC. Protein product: CASSLGGGGANEQYF.

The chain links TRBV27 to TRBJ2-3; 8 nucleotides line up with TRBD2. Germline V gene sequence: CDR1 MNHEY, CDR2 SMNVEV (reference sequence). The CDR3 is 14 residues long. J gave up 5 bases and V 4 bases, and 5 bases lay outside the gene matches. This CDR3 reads CASSSSGTRDTQYF. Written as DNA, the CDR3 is TGTGCCAGCAGTTCGTCCGGGACTAGAGATACGCAGTATTTT.

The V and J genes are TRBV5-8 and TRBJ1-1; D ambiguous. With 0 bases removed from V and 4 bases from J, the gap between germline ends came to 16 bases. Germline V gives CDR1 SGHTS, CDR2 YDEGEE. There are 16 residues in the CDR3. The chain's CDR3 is CASSLASRGWVTEAFF. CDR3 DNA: TGTGCCAGCAGCTTGGCGTCTCGGGGATGGGTCACTGAAGCTTTCTTT.

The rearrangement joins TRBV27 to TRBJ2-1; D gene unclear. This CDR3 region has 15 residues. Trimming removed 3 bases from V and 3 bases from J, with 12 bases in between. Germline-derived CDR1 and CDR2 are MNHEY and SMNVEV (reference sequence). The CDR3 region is CASSFLPSLYNEQFF. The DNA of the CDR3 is TGTGCCAGCAGTTTTCTCCCTTCCCTCTACAATGAGCAGTTCTTC.

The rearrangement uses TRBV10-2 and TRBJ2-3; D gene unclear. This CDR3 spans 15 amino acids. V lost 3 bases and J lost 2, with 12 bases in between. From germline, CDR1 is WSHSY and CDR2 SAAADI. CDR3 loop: CASSDSSVVTDTQYF. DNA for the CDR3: TGCGCCAGCAGTGACTCATCCGTAGTCACAGATACGCAGTATTTT.

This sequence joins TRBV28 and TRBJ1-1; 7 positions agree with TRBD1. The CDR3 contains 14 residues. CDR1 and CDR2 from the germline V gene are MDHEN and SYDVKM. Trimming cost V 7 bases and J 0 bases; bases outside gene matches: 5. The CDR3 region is CASTLQGMNTEAFF. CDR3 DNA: TGTGCCAGCACCCTACAGGGGATGAACACTGAAGCTTTCTTT.

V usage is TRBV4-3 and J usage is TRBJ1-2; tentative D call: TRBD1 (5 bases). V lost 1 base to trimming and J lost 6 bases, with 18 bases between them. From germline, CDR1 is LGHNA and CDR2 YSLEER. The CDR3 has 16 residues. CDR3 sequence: CASSQVLGVVQNGYTF. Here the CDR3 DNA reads TGCGCCAGCAGCCAAGTTTTAGGGGTCGTTCAAAATGGCTACACCTTC.

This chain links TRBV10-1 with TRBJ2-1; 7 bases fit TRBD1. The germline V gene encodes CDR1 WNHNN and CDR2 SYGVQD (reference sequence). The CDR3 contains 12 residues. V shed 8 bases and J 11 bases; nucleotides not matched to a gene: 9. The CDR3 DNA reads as TGCGCCAGCTCATCCGACAGGGTCAAGCAGTTCTTC. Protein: CASSSDRVKQFF.

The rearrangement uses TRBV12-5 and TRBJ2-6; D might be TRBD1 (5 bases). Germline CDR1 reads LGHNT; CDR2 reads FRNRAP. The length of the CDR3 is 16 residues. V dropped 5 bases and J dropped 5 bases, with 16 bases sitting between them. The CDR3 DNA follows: TGTGCTAGTGGTATCCCCGGACAAAGTCGGGCCAACGTCCTGACTTTC. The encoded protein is CASGIPGQSRANVLTF.

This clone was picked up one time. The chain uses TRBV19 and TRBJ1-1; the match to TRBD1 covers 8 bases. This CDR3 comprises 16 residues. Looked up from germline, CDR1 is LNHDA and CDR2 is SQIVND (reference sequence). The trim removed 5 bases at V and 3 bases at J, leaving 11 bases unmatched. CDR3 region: CASSFGRGRADTEAFF. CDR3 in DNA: TGTGCCAGTAGTTTCGGCAGGGGGCGCGCGGACACTGAAGCTTTCTTT.

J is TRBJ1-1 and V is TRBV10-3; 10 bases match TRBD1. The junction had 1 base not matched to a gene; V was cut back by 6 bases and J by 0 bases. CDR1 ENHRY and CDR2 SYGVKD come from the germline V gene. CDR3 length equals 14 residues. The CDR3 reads CAIRGQGLNTEAFF. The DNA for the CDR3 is TGTGCCATCAGGGGACAGGGGTTGAACACTGAAGCTTTCTTT.